This TCR beta chain was found in a study of cytomegalovirus exposure and HLA in healthy donors. Study in general: Assignment to the Caucasian-associated ancestry cluster applied to more than 75% of the roughly 410 genotyped donors.

V dropped 5 bases and J dropped 6; count of bases not matched to a gene: 5. Germline V lookup: CDR1 SGHRS, CDR2 YFSETQ. The CDR3 is made up of 13 amino acids. Primers included in the PCR were 60 Vbeta and 13 Jbeta primers. Sequencing was performed with immunoSEQ multiplex PCR; in TCRdb, only in-frame clones are kept and a portion is missing. The table lists about 130,000 clones. A note on this clone: The antigen is not known.

The study's findings and limits: Equally common other TCR beta chains were less clonally expanded than HLA-associated ones, a later analysis found. High sensitivity and specificity were reportedly achieved when the classifier diagnosed cytomegalovirus status. Earlier analysis yielded a pattern in which most TCR beta V segments were productive about 87% or about 30% of the time.

The sequencing input was PBMCs. The V gene is TRBV5-1, the J gene TRBJ2-3; 8 bases are shared with TRBD1. This receptor was taken from a man under 40 in good health and CMV-seronegative. The CDR3 nucleotides read TGCGCCAGCAGAGCGACAGGGGTGGATACGCAGTATTTT. Residues: CASRATGVDTQYF.